These 25 T cell receptor beta chains were sequenced from one sample in a study of spatial heterogeneity in lung cancer. The study, taken as a whole, reports: Higher tumor mutation counts went along with higher counts of expanded intratumoral alpha and beta TCRs.

Which antigens these TCRs recognize remains unknown. As for time point: sample taken at primary tumor resection. Each CDR3 protein is one row after TCRdb ran MiXCR on the 5' RACE reads. Of about 2,300 distinct CDR3 sequences listed, roughly 21% are singletons. Sequences were derived from lung tumor tissue, sampled at surgery. These receptors all come from a male donor with early-stage non-small cell lung cancer.

This clonotype is termed medium-sized (0.01 to 0.1%). The chain has TRBV19 and TRBJ1-2; tentative D call: TRBD1 (5 bases). This CDR3 has 15 amino acids. Germline CDR1 and CDR2: LNHDA and SQIVND (reference sequence). V lost 5 bases, J lost 2 bases, and 15 bases lay in between. CDR3 region: CASSQGSAFNYGYTF. The CDR3 region has the DNA TGTGCCAGTAGTCAGGGTTCAGCTTTCAACTATGGCTACACCTTC. Variable domain in full (rest from reference TRBV19 and TRBJ1-2): DGGITQSPKYLFRKEGQNVTLSCEQNLNHDAMYWYRQDPGQGLRLIYYSQIVNDFQKGDIAEGYSVSREKKESFPLTVTSAQKNPTAFYLCASSQGSAFNYGYTFGSGTRLTVV.

This clonotype was counted ten times or more. The chain links TRBV29-1 to TRBJ1-4, with TRBD1 as a possible D gene (5 bases). Trimming pared 5 bases from V and 11 bases from J, leaving 15 bases between. From germline, CDR1 is SQVTM and CDR2 ANQGSEA. CDR3 size: 12 residues. DNA for the CDR3: TGCAGCGTTCTCGTAGCCAGGGACAAACTGTTTTTT. It yields the protein CSVLVARDKLFF.

This clonotype is labeled medium-sized. The chain joins TRBV6-2 or TRBV6-3 to TRBJ2-2, with 7 bases matching TRBD2. The CDR3 totals 14 residues. Germline trimming cut 7 bases from V and 2 bases from J; bases unmatched to any gene: 4. Germline V gene lookup returns CDR1 MNHEY and CDR2 SVGEGT. The chain's CDR3 is CASKRGGNTGELFF. CDR3 bases: TGTGCCAGCAAGCGGGGCGGAAACACCGGGGAGCTGTTTTTT.

This clonotype has at least ten counts. CDR3 sequence: CSALGLAGLYNEQFF. The DNA for the CDR3 is TGCAGTGCTCTGGGACTAGCGGGGTTGTACAATGAGCAGTTCTTC. This chain connects TRBV20-1 to TRBJ2-1, with 13 positions matching TRBD2. Germline loops: CDR1 DFQATT, CDR2 SNEGSKA (reference sequence). The CDR3 contains 15 residues. The V and J ends lost 5 bases and 4 bases, in that order; junction bases with no gene match: 5.

The chain couples TRBV28 to TRBJ2-7, with D perhaps matching TRBD1 or TRBD2 (5 bases each). CDR1 and CDR2 from the germline V gene are MDHEN and SYDVKM. The CDR3 contains 15 residues. The V end lost 6 bases, the J end lost 3 bases, and 18 bases lay between the germline ends. CDR3 residues: CASRRGVLDLYEQYF. The DNA for the CDR3 is TGTGCCAGCAGGAGGGGCGTTCTGGACCTCTACGAGCAGTACTTC.

The genes are TRBV7-2 and TRBJ1-5, with 8 bases aligning to TRBD1. J gave up 5 bases and V 1 base, and 4 bases lay outside the gene matches. The germline CDR1 and CDR2 sequences are SGHTA and FQGNSA. The CDR3 totals 15 residues. In nucleotides, the CDR3 is TGTGCCAGCAGCTTAGGGACAGGGATCGATCAGCCCCAGCATTTT. This gives the protein CASSLGTGIDQPQHF.

A word on this clonotype: Relative to the germline gene, one junction end is altered; a read error may explain this. The V gene is TRBV10-2, the J gene TRBJ2-2; 8 bases line up with TRBD1. The germline V gene encodes CDR1 WSHSY and CDR2 SAAADI. This CDR3 spans 12 amino acids. CDR3 amino acids: CTSRTGTGELFF. The CDR3 DNA follows: TGCACCAGCAGGACAGGGACCGGGGAGCTGTTTTTT.

By sample share, this clonotype is medium-sized (0.01 to 0.1%). This chain uses TRBV18 with TRBJ2-3, with no clear D. V lost 3 bases and J lost 2, with 3 bases in between. Germline-derived CDR1 and CDR2 are KGHSH and LQKENI. The CDR3 consists of 12 residues. CDR3 loop: CASSPDTDTQYF. The CDR3 DNA reads TGTGCCAGCTCACCGGACACAGATACGCAGTATTTT.

In this sample, this clonotype is large (0.1 to 1%). The chain is built from TRBV3-1 and TRBJ1-1; tentative D call: TRBD1 (5 bases). Between the trimmed V and J ends, which lost 7 bases and 3 bases, there was a span of 18 bases. CDR1 is LGHDT and CDR2 is YNNKEL in the germline V gene (reference sequence). The CDR3 spans 15 residues. CDR3 sequence: CASTLSWGFDTEAFF. The CDR3 coding sequence is TGTGCCAGCACCCTCTCGTGGGGGTTCGACACTGAAGCTTTCTTT.

The chain is built from TRBV6-5 and TRBJ2-4; TRBD2 matches at 11 bases. Per germline, CDR1 MNHEY and CDR2 SVGAGI. This CDR3 contains 16 residues. J gave up 3 bases and V 5 bases, and 6 bases lay outside the gene matches. The CDR3 nucleotides are TGTGCCAGCAGTCCCATTCTAGCGGGAGGCAAAAACATTCAGTACTTC. It is translated as CASSPILAGGKNIQYF.

By share, this clonotype ranks as medium-sized. V usage is TRBV6-2 or TRBV6-3 and J usage is TRBJ2-4, with no clear D. V was pared by 2 bases and J by 8 bases, with 4 bases between. Looked up from germline, CDR1 is MNHEY and CDR2 is SVGEGT. The CDR3 length is 11 residues. CDR3: CASSYLDIQYF. DNA for the CDR3: TGTGCCAGCAGTTACCTAGACATTCAGTACTTC.

By sample fraction, this clonotype is medium-sized (0.01 to 0.1%). The chain uses TRBV2 and TRBJ2-2; 9 positions agree with TRBD1. Trimming took 9 bases from V and 0 from J; bases not matched to a gene: 5. Germline values: CDR1 SNHLY, CDR2 FYNNEI. The CDR3 runs to 15 residues. The CDR3 spells CASIRDRANTGELFF. CDR3 nucleotides: TGTGCCAGTATCCGGGACAGGGCGAACACCGGGGAGCTGTTTTTT.

By share, this clonotype ranks as medium-sized. V is TRBV19 and J is TRBJ1-5; 10 bases are shared with TRBD1. Trimming at V came to 4 bases and at J to 4 bases, leaving 7 bases not matched to a gene. Per the germline V gene, CDR1 is LNHDA and CDR2 is SQIVND (reference sequence). This CDR3 comprises 16 residues. The CDR3 region has the DNA TGTGCCAGTAGTACCCAGGGACAGGGGTCGAATCAGCCCCAGCATTTT. Its translation: CASSTQGQGSNQPQHF. Full variable domain (missing parts from reference TRBV19 and TRBJ1-5): DGGITQSPKYLFRKEGQNVTLSCEQNLNHDAMYWYRQDPGQGLRLIYYSQIVNDFQKGDIAEGYSVSREKKESFPLTVTSAQKNPTAFYLCASSTQGQGSNQPQHFGDGTRLSIL.

V and J are TRBV6-5 and TRBJ2-3; perhaps D is TRBD1 or TRBD2 (6 bases each). There are 13 residues in the CDR3. Germline V gene data show CDR1 as MNHEY and CDR2 as SVGAGI. Between the trimmed V and J ends, which lost 7 bases and 6 bases, there was a span of 14 bases. CDR3 residues: CASKRGLGDTQYF. The CDR3 DNA follows: TGTGCCAGCAAACGGGGGCTAGGGGATACGCAGTATTTT.

The chain combines TRBV27 with TRBJ1-5; maybe TRBD1 (5 bases). Trimming cost V 2 bases and J 1 base, with 15 bases left between them. Germline CDR1 is MNHEY and CDR2 is SMNVEV (reference sequence). The CDR3 loop spans 17 amino acids. For the CDR3, the DNA is TGTGCCAGCAGTTTAGGACACCCCTTCGGGAGCAATCAGCCCCAGCATTTT. This encodes CASSLGHPFGSNQPQHF.

Relative to its sample, this clonotype is medium-sized. CDR3 bases: TGCAGTGCTAGGCGGCAGGTCTATGAGCAGTTCTTC. Residues: CSARRQVYEQFF. J is TRBJ2-1 and V is TRBV20-1; D is uncertain. The CDR3 has 12 residues. V lost 3 bases to trimming and J lost 8 bases, with 11 bases between them. From germline, CDR1 is DFQATT and CDR2 SNEGSKA (reference sequence).

The rearrangement joins TRBV7-9 to TRBJ2-2; 10 nucleotides agree with TRBD2. V was clipped by 2 bases and J by 4 bases; unmatched bases: 7. The CDR3 length is 17 residues. The germline CDR1 and CDR2 sequences are SEHNR and FQNEAQ (reference sequence). CDR3: CASSLYGTSVSTGELFF. The CDR3 DNA sequence: TGTGCCAGCAGCTTATACGGGACTAGCGTTTCCACCGGGGAGCTGTTTTTT. Using reference TRBV7-9 and TRBJ2-2 for the parts outside the CDR3, the full variable domain is DTGVSQNPRHKITKRGQNVTFRCDPISEHNRLYWYRQTLGQGPEFLTYFQNEAQLEKSRLLSDRFSAERPKGSFSTLEIQRTEQGDSAMYLCASSLYGTSVSTGELFFGEGSRLTVL.

V usage is TRBV20-1 and J usage is TRBJ2-1; either TRBD1 or TRBD2 may fit D (5 bases each). V was trimmed by 8 bases and J by 7 bases, leaving 18 bases between them. This CDR3 comprises 13 residues. Germline V CDR1 and CDR2: DFQATT, SNEGSKA (reference sequence). CDR3 DNA sequence: TGCAGTCCCGAGGGGCTAGCTGGAAATGAGCAGTTCTTC. Translation gives CSPEGLAGNEQFF.

This clonotype was found many times. J is TRBJ2-4 and V is TRBV19, with D possibly being TRBD2 (6 bases). V was pared by 3 bases and J by 0 bases, with 12 bases between. Germline V gives CDR1 LNHDA, CDR2 SQIVND (reference sequence). The CDR3 sequence is 16 residues long. The CDR3 region is CASSMEGFLAKNIQYF. The CDR3 DNA sequence: TGTGCCAGTAGTATGGAGGGTTTTTTAGCCAAAAACATTCAGTACTTC.

This clonotype is labeled as hyperexpanded (1% or more). This sequence joins TRBV10-2 and TRBJ1-5; D is ambiguous. This CDR3 is built from 14 residues. Germline V gives CDR1 WSHSY, CDR2 SAAADI. V was trimmed by 0 bases and J by 2 bases, leaving 5 bases between them. CDR3 protein: CASSESGGNQPQHF. The CDR3 DNA follows: TGCGCCAGCAGTGAGTCAGGTGGCAATCAGCCCCAGCATTTT.

This clonotype rates as hyperexpanded. The rearrangement uses TRBV12-3 or TRBV12-4 and TRBJ2-2, with D perhaps TRBD1 (6 bases). This CDR3 spans 15 amino acids. Trimming stripped 2 bases from V and 7 bases from J, with 14 bases between. CDR3 nucleotides: TGTGCCAGCAGTTTAATTCAGGGGATGAGCGGGGAGCTGTTTTTT. Protein: CASSLIQGMSGELFF.

The V gene is TRBV7-8, the J gene TRBJ1-5; maybe TRBD1 (5 bases). Germline V gene lookup returns CDR1 SGHVS and CDR2 FQNEAQ. V gave up 0 bases and J gave up 2 bases, with 14 bases separating them. This CDR3 is built from 17 residues. Written as DNA, the CDR3 is TGTGCCAGCAGCTTAGCGCTGTGGGACGTGGGCAATCAGCCCCAGCATTTT. This encodes CASSLALWDVGNQPQHF.

This clonotype was counted at least ten times. The rearrangement joins TRBV10-3 to TRBJ2-7; D uncertain. This CDR3 is built from 11 residues. CDR1 is ENHRY and CDR2 is SYGVKD in the germline V gene. The ends were cut back, 2 bases at V and 7 bases at J, with 6 bases in the middle. The CDR3 loop reads CAISERSEQYF. The CDR3 nucleotides read TGTGCCATCAGTGAGCGGAGTGAGCAGTACTTC.

A few counts support this clonotype. The V call is TRBV20-1, the J call TRBJ1-2, with 8 positions matching TRBD1. The V and J ends lost 6 bases and 5 bases, in that order; junction bases with no gene match: 14. The germline V gene has CDR1 DFQATT and CDR2 SNEGSKA (reference sequence). The CDR3 runs 15 residues. CDR3 region: CSAPDREEVGYGYTF. Written as DNA, the CDR3 is TGCAGTGCCCCGGACAGGGAAGAAGTGGGTTATGGCTACACCTTC.

By share, this clonotype ranks as medium-sized (0.01 to 0.1%). The chain employs TRBV2 and TRBJ2-1, with D possibly TRBD2 on 6 matching bases. Germline values: CDR1 SNHLY, CDR2 FYNNEI. The CDR3 is made up of 15 amino acids. Trimming removed 1 base from V and 2 bases from J, with 9 bases in between. The CDR3 bases are TGTGCCAGCAGTGAAGGGGAGGCCACCTACAATGAGCAGTTCTTC. It codes for CASSEGEATYNEQFF.